The clone carrying this T cell receptor beta chain has a count of ten or more. Described time point: newly diagnosed GD, antithyroid drugs for less than 3 months. Extracted PBMC RNA gave rise to the TCR library. The sample is drawn from a study of regulatory T cells in long-lasting Graves disease. Libraries of TCR beta came from iRepertoire HTBI primers plus Arm-PCR of CDR3 regions. MiXCR, run by TCRdb on the multiplex PCR reads, gives a single entry per CDR3 protein. The table has over 200,000 distinct CDR3 sequences, about a sixth seen once. V lost 1 base to trimming and J lost 0 bases, with 13 bases between them. Germline values: CDR1 SEHNR, CDR2 FQNEAQ (reference sequence). CDR3 length: 16 residues.

The receptor was derived from a female donor with Graves disease. The chain recombines TRBV7-9 with TRBJ2-7; D is ambiguous. This sample comprised peripheral blood mononuclear cells (PBMCs), obtained at new diagnosis, from a patient treated with antithyroid drugs. The CDR3 here is CASSLGGGTYSYEQYF. The CDR3, as DNA: TGTGCCAGCAGCTTAGGAGGCGGAACTTACTCCTACGAGCAGTACTTC. The complete variable domain, with remaining parts taken from reference TRBV7-9 and TRBJ2-7, reads DTGVSQNPRHKITKRGQNVTFRCDPISEHNRLYWYRQTLGQGPEFLTYFQNEAQLEKSRLLSDRFSAERPKGSFSTLEIQRTEQGDSAMYLCASSLGGGTYSYEQYFGPGTRLTVT.